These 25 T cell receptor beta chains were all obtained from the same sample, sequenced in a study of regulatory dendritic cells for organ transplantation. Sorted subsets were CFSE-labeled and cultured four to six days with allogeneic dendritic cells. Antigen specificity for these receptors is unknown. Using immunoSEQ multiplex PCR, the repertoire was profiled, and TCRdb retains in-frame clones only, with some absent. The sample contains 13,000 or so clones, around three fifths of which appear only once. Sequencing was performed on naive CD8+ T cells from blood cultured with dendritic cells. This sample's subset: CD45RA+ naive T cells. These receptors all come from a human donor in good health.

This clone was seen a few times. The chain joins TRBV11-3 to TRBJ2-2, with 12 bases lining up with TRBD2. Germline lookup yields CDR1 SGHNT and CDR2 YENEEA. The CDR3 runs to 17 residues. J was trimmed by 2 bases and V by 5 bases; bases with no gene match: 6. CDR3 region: CASSTRLAGANTGELFF. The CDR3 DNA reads TGTGCCAGCAGCACCCGACTAGCGGGGGCCAACACCGGGGAGCTGTTTTTT.

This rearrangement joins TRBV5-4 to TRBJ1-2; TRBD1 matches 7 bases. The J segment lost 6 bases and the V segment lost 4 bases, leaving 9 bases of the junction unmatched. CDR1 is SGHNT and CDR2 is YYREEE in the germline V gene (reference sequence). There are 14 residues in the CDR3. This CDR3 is CASSPDSDRDGYTF. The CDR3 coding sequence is TGTGCCAGCAGCCCGGACAGCGACAGGGATGGCTACACCTTC.

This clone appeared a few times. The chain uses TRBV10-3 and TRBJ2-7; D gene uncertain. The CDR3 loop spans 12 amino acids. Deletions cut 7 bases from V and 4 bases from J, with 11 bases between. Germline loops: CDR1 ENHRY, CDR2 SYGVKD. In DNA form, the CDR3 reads TGTGCCATCAAAGTCAGTAAATACGAGCAGTACTTC. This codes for CAIKVSKYEQYF.

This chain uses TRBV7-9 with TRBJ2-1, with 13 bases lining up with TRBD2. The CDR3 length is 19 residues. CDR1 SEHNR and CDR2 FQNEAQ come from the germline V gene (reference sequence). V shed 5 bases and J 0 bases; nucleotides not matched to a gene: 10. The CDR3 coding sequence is TGTGCCAGCAGCGAAACTCCGGGACTAGCGGGGAGCTCCTACAATGAGCAGTTCTTC. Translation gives CASSETPGLAGSSYNEQFF. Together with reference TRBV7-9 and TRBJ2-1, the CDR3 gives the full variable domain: DTGVSQNPRHKITKRGQNVTFRCDPISEHNRLYWYRQTLGQGPEFLTYFQNEAQLEKSRLLSDRFSAERPKGSFSTLEIQRTEQGDSAMYLCASSETPGLAGSSYNEQFFGPGTRLTVL.

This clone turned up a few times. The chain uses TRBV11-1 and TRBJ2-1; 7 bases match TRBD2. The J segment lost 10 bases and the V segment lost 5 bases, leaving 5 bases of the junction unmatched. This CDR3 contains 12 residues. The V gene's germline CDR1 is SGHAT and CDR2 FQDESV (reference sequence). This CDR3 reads CASSPRGVEQFF. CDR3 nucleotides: TGTGCCAGCAGCCCCCGGGGGGTGGAGCAGTTCTTC.

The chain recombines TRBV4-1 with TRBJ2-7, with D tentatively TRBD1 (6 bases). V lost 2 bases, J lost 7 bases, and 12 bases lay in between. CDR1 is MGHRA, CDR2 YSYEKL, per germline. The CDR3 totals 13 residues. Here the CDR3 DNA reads TGCGCCAGCAGCCAAATACAGGGATTTGAGCAGTACTTC. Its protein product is CASSQIQGFEQYF.

CDR3 residues: CASSASGDTEAFF. DNA for the CDR3: TGCGCCAGCAGCGCATCAGGGGACACTGAAGCTTTCTTT. The genes are TRBV4-1 and TRBJ1-1, with D possibly being TRBD1 (6 bases). The germline V gene encodes CDR1 MGHRA and CDR2 YSYEKL. This CDR3 comprises 13 residues. Trimming removed 5 bases from V and 3 bases from J, with 10 bases in between.

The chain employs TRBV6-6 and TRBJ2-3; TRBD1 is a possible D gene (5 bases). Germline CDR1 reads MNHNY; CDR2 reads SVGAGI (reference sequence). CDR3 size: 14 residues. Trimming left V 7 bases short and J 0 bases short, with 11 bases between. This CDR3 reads CASIQGISTDTQYF. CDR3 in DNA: TGTGCCAGCATTCAGGGTATAAGCACAGATACGCAGTATTTT.

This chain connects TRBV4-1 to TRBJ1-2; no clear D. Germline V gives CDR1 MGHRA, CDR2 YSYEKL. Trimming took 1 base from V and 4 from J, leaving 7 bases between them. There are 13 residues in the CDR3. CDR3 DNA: TGCGCCAGCAGCCAAGGTACAGTCTATGGCTACACCTTC. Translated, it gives CASSQGTVYGYTF.

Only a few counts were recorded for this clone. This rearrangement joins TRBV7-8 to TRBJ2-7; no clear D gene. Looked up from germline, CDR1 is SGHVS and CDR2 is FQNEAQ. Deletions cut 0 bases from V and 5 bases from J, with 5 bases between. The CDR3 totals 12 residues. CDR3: CASSLARNEQYF. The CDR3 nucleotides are TGTGCCAGCAGCTTAGCGAGGAACGAGCAGTACTTC.

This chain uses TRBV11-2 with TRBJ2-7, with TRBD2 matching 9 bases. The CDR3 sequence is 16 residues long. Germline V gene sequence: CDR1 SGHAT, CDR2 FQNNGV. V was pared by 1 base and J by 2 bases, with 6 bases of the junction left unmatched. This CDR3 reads CASSLVLERGAYEQYF. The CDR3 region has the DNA TGTGCCAGCAGCTTAGTCCTGGAGCGGGGGGCCTACGAGCAGTACTTC. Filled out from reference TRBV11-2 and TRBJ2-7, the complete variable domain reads EAGVAQSPRYKIIEKRQSVAFWCNPISGHATLYWYQQILGQGPKLLIQFQNNGVVDDSQLPKDRFSAERLKGVDSTLKIQPAKLEDSAVYLCASSLVLERGAYEQYFGPGTRLTVT.

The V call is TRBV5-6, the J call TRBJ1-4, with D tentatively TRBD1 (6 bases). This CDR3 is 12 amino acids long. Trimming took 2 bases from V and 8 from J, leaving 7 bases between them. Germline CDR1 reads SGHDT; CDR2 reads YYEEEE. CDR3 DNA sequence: TGTGCCAGCAGCTTAGGGACAGAAAAACTGTTTTTT. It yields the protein CASSLGTEKLFF.

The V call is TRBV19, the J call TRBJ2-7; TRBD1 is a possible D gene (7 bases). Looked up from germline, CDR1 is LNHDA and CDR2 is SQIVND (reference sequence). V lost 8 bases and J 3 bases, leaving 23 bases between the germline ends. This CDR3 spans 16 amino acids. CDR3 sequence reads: CASSFSGQGGFYEQYF. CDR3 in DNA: TGTGCCAGTTCCTTTTCGGGGCAGGGGGGATTCTACGAGCAGTACTTC.

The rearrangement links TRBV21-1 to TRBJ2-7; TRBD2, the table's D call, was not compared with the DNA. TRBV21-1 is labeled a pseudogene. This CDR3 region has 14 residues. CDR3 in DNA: TGTGCCAGCAGCAAAGACCCGGGATCCTACGAGCAGTACTTC. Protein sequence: CASSKDPGSYEQYF.

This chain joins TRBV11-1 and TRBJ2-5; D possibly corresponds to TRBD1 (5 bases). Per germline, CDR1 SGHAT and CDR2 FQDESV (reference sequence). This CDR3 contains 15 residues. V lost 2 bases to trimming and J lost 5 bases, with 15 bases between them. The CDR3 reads CASSLQGSYRETQYF. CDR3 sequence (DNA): TGTGCCAGCAGCTTACAGGGAAGTTATAGGGAGACCCAGTACTTC.

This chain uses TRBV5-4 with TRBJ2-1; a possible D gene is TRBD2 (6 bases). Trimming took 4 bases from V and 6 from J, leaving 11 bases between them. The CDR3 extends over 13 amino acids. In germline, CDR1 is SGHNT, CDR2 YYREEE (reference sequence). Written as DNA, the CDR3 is TGTGCCAGCAGCCCGTGGGACTTCAATGAGCAGTTCTTC. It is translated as CASSPWDFNEQFF.

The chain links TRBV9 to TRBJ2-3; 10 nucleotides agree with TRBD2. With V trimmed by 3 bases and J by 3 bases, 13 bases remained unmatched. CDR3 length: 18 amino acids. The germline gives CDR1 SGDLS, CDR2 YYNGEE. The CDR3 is CASSARTRDSGGTDTQYF. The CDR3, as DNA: TGTGCCAGCAGCGCTCGGACCCGTGATAGCGGGGGGACAGATACGCAGTATTTT.

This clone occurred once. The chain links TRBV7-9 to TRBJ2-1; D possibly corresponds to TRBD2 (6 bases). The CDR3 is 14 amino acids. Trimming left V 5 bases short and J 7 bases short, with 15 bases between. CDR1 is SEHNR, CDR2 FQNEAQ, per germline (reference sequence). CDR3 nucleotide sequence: TGTGCCAGCAGCCCCCGGGACTCTACGAATGAGCAGTTCTTC. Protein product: CASSPRDSTNEQFF. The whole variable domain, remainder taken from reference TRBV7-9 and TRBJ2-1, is DTGVSQNPRHKITKRGQNVTFRCDPISEHNRLYWYRQTLGQGPEFLTYFQNEAQLEKSRLLSDRFSAERPKGSFSTLEIQRTEQGDSAMYLCASSPRDSTNEQFFGPGTRLTVL.

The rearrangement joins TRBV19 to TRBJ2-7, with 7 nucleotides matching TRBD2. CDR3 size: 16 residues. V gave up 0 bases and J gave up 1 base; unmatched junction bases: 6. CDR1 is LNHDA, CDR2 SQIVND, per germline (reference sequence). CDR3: CASSIEGGGSSYEQYF. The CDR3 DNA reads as TGTGCCAGTAGTATAGAGGGGGGGGGTTCATCCTACGAGCAGTACTTC.

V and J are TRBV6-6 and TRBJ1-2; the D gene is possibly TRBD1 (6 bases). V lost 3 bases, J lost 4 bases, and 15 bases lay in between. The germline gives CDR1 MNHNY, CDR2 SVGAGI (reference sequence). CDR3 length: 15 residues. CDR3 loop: CASSYGTRTGYGYTF. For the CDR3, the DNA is TGTGCCAGCAGTTATGGGACACGGACGGGCTATGGCTACACCTTC.

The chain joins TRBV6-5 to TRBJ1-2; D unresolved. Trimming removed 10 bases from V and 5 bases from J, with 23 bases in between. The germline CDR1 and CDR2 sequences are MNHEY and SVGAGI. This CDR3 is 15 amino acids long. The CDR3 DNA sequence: TGTGCCATTCGTGAAATAGACGGAGTAGTGTATGGCTACACCTTC. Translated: CAIREIDGVVYGYTF.

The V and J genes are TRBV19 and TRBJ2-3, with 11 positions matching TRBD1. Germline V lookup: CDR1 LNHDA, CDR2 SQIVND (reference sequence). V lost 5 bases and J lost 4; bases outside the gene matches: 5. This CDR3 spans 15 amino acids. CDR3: CASSRGQGDADTQYF. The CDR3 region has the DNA TGTGCCAGTAGTCGGGGACAGGGGGATGCAGATACGCAGTATTTT. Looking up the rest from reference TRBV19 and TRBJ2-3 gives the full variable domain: DGGITQSPKYLFRKEGQNVTLSCEQNLNHDAMYWYRQDPGQGLRLIYYSQIVNDFQKGDIAEGYSVSREKKESFPLTVTSAQKNPTAFYLCASSRGQGDADTQYFGPGTRLTVL.

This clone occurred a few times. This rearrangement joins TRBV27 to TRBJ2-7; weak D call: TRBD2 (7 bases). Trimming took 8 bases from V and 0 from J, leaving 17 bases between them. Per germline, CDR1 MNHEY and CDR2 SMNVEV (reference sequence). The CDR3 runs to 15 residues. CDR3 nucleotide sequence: TGTGCCAGCGCCGTTCGGGGGGCCAGCTCCTACGAGCAGTACTTC. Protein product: CASAVRGASSYEQYF.

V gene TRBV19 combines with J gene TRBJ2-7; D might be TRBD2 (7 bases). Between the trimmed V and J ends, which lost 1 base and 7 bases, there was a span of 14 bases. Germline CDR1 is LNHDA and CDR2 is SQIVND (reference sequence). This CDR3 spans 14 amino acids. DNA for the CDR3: TGTGCCAGTAGTATAGTACCCAGGGGAGGGGAGCAGTACTTC. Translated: CASSIVPRGGEQYF.

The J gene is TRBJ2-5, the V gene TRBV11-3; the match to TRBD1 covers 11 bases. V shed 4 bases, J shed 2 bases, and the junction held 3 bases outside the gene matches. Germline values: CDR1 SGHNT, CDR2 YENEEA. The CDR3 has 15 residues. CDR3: CASSSRDRGQETQYF. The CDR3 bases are TGTGCCAGCAGCTCCCGGGACAGGGGGCAAGAGACCCAGTACTTC.